The present T cell receptor beta chain was sequenced within a study of post-analysis software for immune sequencing data. Study-wide results and limits: The normalized Chao1 diversity of multiple sclerosis patients was significantly lower than that of controls.

This clonotype was counted a few times. Antigen: not known. Every TCR beta cDNA library bore unique molecular identifiers. The T cell input of roughly 0.9 to 11 million gave 400,000 to 500,000 cDNA molecules. Each CDR3 protein is one row after TCRdb ran MiXCR on the PCR reads. Of some 500,000 distinct CDR3 sequences in the sample, around 40% are singletons; the top ten hold about 12%. Sequencing was carried out using blood. The source of this sequence is a girl aged 10 to 17 with multiple sclerosis.

The CDR3 region has the DNA TGTGCCAGCAGAACACCGGGACAGAGGAGCTATGGCTACACCTTC. Its protein product is CASRTPGQRSYGYTF. V and J are TRBV12-3 or TRBV12-4 and TRBJ1-2; 7 positions agree with TRBD1. V lost 6 bases to trimming and J lost 4 bases; unmatched junction nucleotides: 11. This CDR3 spans 15 amino acids.